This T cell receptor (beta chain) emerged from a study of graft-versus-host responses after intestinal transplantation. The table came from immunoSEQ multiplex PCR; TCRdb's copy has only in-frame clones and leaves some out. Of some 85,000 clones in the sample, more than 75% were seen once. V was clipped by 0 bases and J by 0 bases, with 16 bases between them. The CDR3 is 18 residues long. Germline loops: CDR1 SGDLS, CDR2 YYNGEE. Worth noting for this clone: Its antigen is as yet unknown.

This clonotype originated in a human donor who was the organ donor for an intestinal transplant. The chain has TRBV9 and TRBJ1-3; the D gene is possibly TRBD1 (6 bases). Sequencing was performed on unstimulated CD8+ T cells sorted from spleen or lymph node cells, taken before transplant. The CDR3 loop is CASSVEGTGARSGNTIYF. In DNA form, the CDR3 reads TGTGCCAGCAGCGTAGAGGGGACGGGGGCTCGCTCTGGAAACACCATATATTTT.